The sample holds one count of the clone carrying this T cell receptor beta chain. Its antigen remains unknown. A much larger clone is a single base away; this may be a read error. Using RNA template, CDR3s of TCR alpha and beta were amplified with iRepertoire arm-PCR. TCRdb redid the calling of the multiplex PCR reads with MiXCR, one entry per CDR3 protein. The sample includes about 410,000 distinct CDR3 sequences, roughly two fifths seen only once; the top ten take around 13%. Germline CDR1 and CDR2: MNHEY and SMNVEV (reference sequence). The V gene lost 3 bases and the J gene lost 4 bases, with 17 bases spanning the gap. The CDR3 has 16 amino acids. This entry is derived from a study of glioma-infiltrating T cells. Study details: WHO grade II oligodendrogliomas or astrocytomas, plus non-recurrent WHO grade IV glioblastomas, were sampled. Notes on the study in general: Non-neoplastic patients had below-expected tissue-blood divergence, while all gliomas exceeded expectation.

The receptor's source is a human donor with low-grade glioma or glioblastoma, undergoing nonglioma brain surgery, or in good health (not recorded which). This chain uses TRBV27 with TRBJ2-3; D is possibly TRBD1 or TRBD2 (5 bases each). Material: glioma tissue, nonneoplastic brain tissue, or PBMCs (not recorded which). The CDR3 region has the DNA TGTGCCAGCAGTTTCGTGGGGCCGCGTAGCGCAGATACGCAGTATTTT. It encodes CASSFVGPRSADTQYF.